One T cell receptor (beta chain) is described in this entry. Its target is not known. The source material, RNA transcripts, was used to amplify TCR beta CDR3 regions. The HTBI primer set was used in a first-round RT-PCR of the TCR CDR3. TCRdb re-called the multiplex PCR reads with MiXCR, one entry per CDR3 protein. The sample contains 490,000 or so distinct CDR3 sequences, 46% of which appear only once. The CDR3 sequence is 15 residues long. CDR1 and CDR2 (germline): DFQATT, SNEGSKA (reference sequence). Trimming shortened V by 1 base and J by 0 bases, and 9 bases separated the two germline ends. This record belongs to a study of T cells in Graves' hyperthyroidism and ophthalmopathy. Findings and caveats of the study: Most clonotypes that expanded in the thyroid above 0.001 also showed up in blood. Patients with ophthalmopathy were separated from those with stable hyperthyroidism by a 13 V-J model.

Any patient presenting with uncontrolled infection, other autoimmune disease, pregnancy or lactation was left out. Clinical symptoms, serum thyroxine and TRAb, thyroid ultrasound and orbital computed tomography were used for the diagnoses. Sequenced input: peripheral blood or thyroid tissue (not recorded which). This chain connects TRBV20-1 to TRBJ2-2; D is ambiguous. This clonotype originated in an adult woman with Graves' disease, either hyperthyroidism or ophthalmopathy (not recorded which). The CDR3 DNA reads as TGCAGTGCTAGAGCCGTCAAACCGAACACCGGGGAGCTGTTTTTT. This sequence encodes CSARAVKPNTGELFF.